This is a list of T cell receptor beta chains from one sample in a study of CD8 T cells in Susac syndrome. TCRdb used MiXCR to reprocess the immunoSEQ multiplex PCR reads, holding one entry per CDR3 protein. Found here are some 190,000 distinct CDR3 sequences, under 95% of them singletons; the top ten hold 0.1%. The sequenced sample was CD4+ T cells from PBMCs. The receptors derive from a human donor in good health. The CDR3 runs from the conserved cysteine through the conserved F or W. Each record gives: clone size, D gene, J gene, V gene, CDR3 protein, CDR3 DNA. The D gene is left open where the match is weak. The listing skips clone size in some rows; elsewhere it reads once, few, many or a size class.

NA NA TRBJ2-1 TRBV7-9 CASSPIRGGAYNEQFF TGTGCCAGCAGCCCGATCAGGGGGGGGGCCTACAATGAGCAGTTCTTC
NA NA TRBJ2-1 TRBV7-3 CASSFFKRGASHPNEQFF TGTGCCAGCAGCTTTTTCAAACGGGGGGCCTCTCACCCCAATGAGCAGTTCTTC
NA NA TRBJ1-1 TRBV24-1 CATRTANTEAFF TGTGCCACCAGGACAGCGAACACTGAAGCTTTCTTT
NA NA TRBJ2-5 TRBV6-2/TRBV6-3 CASSYMEGGHREETQYF TGTGCCAGCAGTTATATGGAGGGGGGGCATCGGGAAGAGACCCAGTACTTC
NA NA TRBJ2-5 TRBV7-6 CASSRARGGTQYF TGTGCCAGCAGTCGAGCCCGGGGCGGGACCCAGTACTTC
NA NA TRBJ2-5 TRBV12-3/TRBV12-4 CASSQQPPQETQYF TGTGCCAGCAGCCAACAGCCTCCCCAAGAGACCCAGTACTTC
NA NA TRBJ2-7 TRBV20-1 CSVGGPYEQYF TGCAGTGTCGGGGGGCCCTACGAGCAGTACTTC
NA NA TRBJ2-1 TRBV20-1 CSARDRRGPSYNEQFF TGCAGTGCTAGAGATCGGCGGGGGCCCTCCTACAATGAGCAGTTCTTC
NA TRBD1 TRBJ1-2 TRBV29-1 CSVEDQAGGYGYTF TGCAGCGTTGAAGATCAGGCAGGGGGCTATGGCTACACCTTC
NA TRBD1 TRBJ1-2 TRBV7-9 CASSLTRDRDSYGYTF TGTGCCAGCAGCTTAACCCGGGACAGGGATTCGTATGGCTACACCTTC
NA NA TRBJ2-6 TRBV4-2 CASSRMLQGLGSGANVLTF TGTGCCAGCAGCCGAATGCTACAGGGATTAGGGTCTGGGGCCAACGTCCTGACTTTC
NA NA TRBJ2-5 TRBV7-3 CASSSTGVQETQYF TGTGCCAGCAGCTCTACCGGGGTCCAAGAGACCCAGTACTTC
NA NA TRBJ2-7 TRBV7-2 CASSLAGGGRTYEQYF TGTGCCAGCAGCTTAGCGGGCGGGGGCCGCACCTACGAGCAGTACTTC
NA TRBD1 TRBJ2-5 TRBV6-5 CASSYRDRGTQYF TGTGCCAGCAGTTACCGGGACAGGGGGACCCAGTACTTC
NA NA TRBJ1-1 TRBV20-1 CSARRQKGTEAFF TGCAGTGCTAGAAGACAGAAGGGCACTGAAGCTTTCTTT
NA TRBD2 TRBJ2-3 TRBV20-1 CSALLAGAPRAQYF TGCAGTGCCCTACTAGCGGGGGCCCCCAGGGCGCAGTATTTT
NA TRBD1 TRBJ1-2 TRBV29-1 CSVATGNGYGYTF TGCAGCGTTGCGACAGGGAATGGCTATGGCTACACCTTC
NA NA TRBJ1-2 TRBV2 CASSAYDGYTF TGTGCCAGCAGTGCATATGATGGCTACACCTTC
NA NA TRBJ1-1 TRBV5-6 CASSLWLDEAFF TGTGCCAGCAGCTTGTGGTTGGATGAAGCTTTCTTT
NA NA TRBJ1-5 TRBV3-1 CASSQGRGAHQPQHF TGTGCCAGCAGCCAAGGGCGGGGGGCGCATCAGCCCCAGCATTTT
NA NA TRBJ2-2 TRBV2 CARSGLAGELFF TGTGCCAGGTCCGGCTTAGCCGGGGAGCTGTTTTTT
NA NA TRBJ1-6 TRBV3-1 CASSVGLNSPLHF TGTGCCAGCAGCGTCGGGTTGAATTCACCCCTCCACTTT
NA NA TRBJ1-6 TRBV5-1 CASSLGGPNNSPLHF TGCGCCAGCAGCTTGGGGGGCCCAAATAATTCACCCCTCCACTTT
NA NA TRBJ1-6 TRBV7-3 CASSLERGYNSPLHF TGTGCCAGCAGCTTAGAGCGGGGATATAATTCACCCCTCCACTTT
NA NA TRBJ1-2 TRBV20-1 CSARGGHDLGYTF TGCAGTGCTCGCGGGGGCCACGACTTGGGCTACACCTTC
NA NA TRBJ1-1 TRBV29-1 CSVAAALNTEAFF TGCAGCGTTGCGGCAGCCCTGAACACTGAAGCTTTCTTT
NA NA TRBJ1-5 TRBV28 CASSANRPQHF TGTGCCAGCAGCGCCAACCGGCCCCAGCATTTT
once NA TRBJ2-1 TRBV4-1 CASSLTPREQFF TGCGCCAGCAGTTTAACCCCCAGGGAGCAGTTCTTC
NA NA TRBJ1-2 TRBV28 CASTLDRNYGYTF TGTGCCAGCACTCTGGACAGAAACTATGGCTACACCTTC
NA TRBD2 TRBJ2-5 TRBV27 CASSPYGRGETQYF TGTGCCAGCAGCCCCTACGGGAGGGGGGAGACCCAGTACTTC
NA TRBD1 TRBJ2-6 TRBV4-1 CASSQGTGDGANVLTF TGCGCCAGCAGCCAAGGAACAGGGGATGGGGCCAACGTCCTGACTTTC
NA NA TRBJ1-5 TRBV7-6 CASSLAVTGNQPQHF TGTGCCAGCAGCTTAGCGGTAACAGGTAATCAGCCCCAGCATTTT
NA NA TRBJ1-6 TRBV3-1 CASSQGLGSRISSYNSPLHF TGTGCCAGCAGCCAAGGTCTCGGATCTAGAATAAGCTCCTATAATTCACCCCTCCACTTT
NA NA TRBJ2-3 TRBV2 CASGRLSDTQYF TGTGCCAGCGGAAGACTGTCAGATACGCAGTATTTT
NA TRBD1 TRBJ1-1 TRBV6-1 CASSGYRGKVTEAFF TGTGCCAGCAGTGGGTACAGGGGAAAGGTCACTGAAGCTTTCTTT
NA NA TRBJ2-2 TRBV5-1 CASSLLRDTGELFF TGCGCCAGCAGCTTGCTCAGGGACACCGGGGAGCTGTTTTTT
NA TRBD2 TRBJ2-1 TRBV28 CASSSTSGGRDEQFF TGTGCCAGCAGTTCGACTAGCGGGGGACGGGATGAGCAGTTCTTC
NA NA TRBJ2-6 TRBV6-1 CASLPASSGANVLTF TGTGCCAGCCTACCCGCTAGCTCTGGGGCCAACGTCCTGACTTTC
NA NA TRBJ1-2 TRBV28 CASSPSGRVYGYTF TGTGCCAGCAGCCCATCGGGGAGGGTGTATGGCTACACCTTC
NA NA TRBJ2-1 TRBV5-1 CASTPAPPYNEQFF TGCGCCAGCACCCCGGCGCCGCCCTACAATGAGCAGTTCTTC
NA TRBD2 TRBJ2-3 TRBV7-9 CASRSSGDADTQYF TGTGCCAGCAGATCTAGCGGGGATGCAGATACGCAGTATTTT
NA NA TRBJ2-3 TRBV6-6 CASRGASGTDTQYF TGTGCCAGCCGAGGGGCTAGCGGCACAGATACGCAGTATTTT
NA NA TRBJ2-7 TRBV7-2 CASSLSHSYEQYF TGTGCCAGCAGCTTATCTCACTCCTACGAGCAGTACTTC